The present entry profiles one T cell receptor beta chain with its context. Its cognate antigen is unknown. The data were obtained in a study of beta chain features in type 1 diabetes. Study-level results: Within patients, naive, central memory and Treg TCRB repertoires seemed more similar than within healthy donors.

Isolated RNA was reverse transcribed in full, so expressed TCRB transcripts were sequenced. Mean read depth for naive, central memory and regulatory T cell samples was 3.5 million to 4.5 million reads. The protocol was immunoSEQ multiplex PCR, while the TCRdb copy is restricted to in-frame clones and leaves out a portion. Counted here are hundreds of thousands of clones, roughly 16% occurring once; the ten biggest clones make up roughly 0.098%. The germline V and J ends were trimmed by 1 base and 4 bases, with 11 bases remaining between them. The germline gives CDR1 LNHDA, CDR2 SQIVND (reference sequence). The CDR3 consists of 14 residues.

The sequence was obtained from a man between 18 and 35 years old in good health. Sequencing was done on a sample of naive CD4+ T cells from blood. The V gene is TRBV19, the J gene TRBJ2-7, with D maybe TRBD2 (6 bases). The CDR3, as DNA: TGTGCCAGTAGTATAGGAGACGGGAGTTACGAGCAGTACTTC. Translation: CASSIGDGSYEQYF.